Shown below are 3 T cell receptor beta chains from a single sample sequenced in a study of blood T cell repertoires in COVID-19. The assay was immunoSEQ multiplex PCR, and TCRdb's table has in-frame clones only and misses some. The sample lists approximately 300,000 clones, approximately 85% occurring once. The sample taken for sequencing was PBMCs or T cells enriched from blood (not recorded which). Receptors originate from a woman in her twenties or thirties who had recovered from COVID-19.

The V gene is TRBV7-3, the J gene TRBJ2-5; 8 nucleotides line up with TRBD2. CDR3 length: 15 residues. CDR1 and CDR2 (germline): SGHTA, FQGTGA. V trimming: 2 bases; J trimming: 4 bases; junction bases outside the gene matches: 6. CDR3 nucleotide sequence: TGTGCCAGCAGCTTAGGGGGACTAGTTGGAGAGACCCAGTACTTC. It encodes CASSLGGLVGETQYF.

The genes are TRBV19 and TRBJ1-2; the match to TRBD1 covers 9 bases. CDR1 is LNHDA and CDR2 is SQIVND in the germline V gene (reference sequence). The CDR3 length is 16 residues. J lost 5 bases, V lost 6 bases, and 13 bases had no gene match. The CDR3 DNA reads TGTGCCAGTAGCCATACATCCGGGACAGGGATATATGGCTACACCTTC. It specifies CASSHTSGTGIYGYTF.

This chain connects TRBV9 to TRBJ1-1, with D hard to call. Per the germline V gene, CDR1 is SGDLS and CDR2 is YYNGEE. Trimming pared 0 bases from V and 1 base from J, leaving 7 bases between. This CDR3 region has 14 residues. As DNA, the CDR3 is TGTGCCAGCAGCGTAGCCTCCCGGAACACTGAAGCTTTCTTT. Translation: CASSVASRNTEAFF.